This TCR beta chain comes out of a study of identical twins (dated by TCRdb to 2015 to 2016). A note on the overall study: To test whether fetal clonotypes persist, the study used deep sequencing on TCR alpha and beta repertoires from monozygotic twins, unrelated adults of various ages, and cord blood. Replicate twin experiments were performed at different times using different library preparation protocols to rule out contamination. General study outcomes and caveats: Out-of-frame TCR alpha sequences shared between twins showed an excess of low generation-probability sequences compared with coincidental sharing between unrelated individuals. The excess sharing between twins in beta out-of-frame sequences was weaker because fewer shared sequences reduced the signal-to-noise ratio. Recombination models systematically underestimated out-of-frame TCR alpha sharing in monozygotic twins but agreed with sharing between unrelated individuals. Invariant T cells such as MAIT and iNKT could partly confound zero-insertion analyses, although diverse VJ usage argued against such confounding for most clonotypes. Fewer insertions were carried by abundant cord blood beta clonotypes, a similar but weaker trend appeared in young adult naive repertoires, and no such trend appeared in memory repertoires. Conclusions relied on cross-sectional statistical analysis, since the same donors could not be followed over many years.

CDR1 and CDR2 (MGHRA, YSYEKL) derive from the germline V gene. After removal of 4 bases from V and 2 bases from J, the junction retains 3 bases not matched to a gene. The CDR3 spans 15 residues, from the cysteine through the valine. Solely the CDR3 DNA is kept, with 45 bases framed from the first base. The protocol used for the library was 5' RACE. Sequencing instrument: Illumina HiSeq 2000. Template switching introduced a universal primer binding site; the final cDNA contained a unique molecular identifier, enabling accurate counting of TCR cDNA molecules. Specific primers in the conserved constant-segment region were used to synthesize first-strand cDNA for the TCR alpha and beta chains. To control for contamination, each cDNA library was double barcoded with a SMART-Mk sample barcode plus Illumina barcodes. Two successive PCR steps introduced TruSeq adapter sequences along with Illumina sample barcodes. The TCR alpha and beta cDNA libraries were sequenced on the Illumina HiSeq platform using custom primers. The published analysis was carried out like this. Unique molecular identifiers were extracted from raw reads with MiGEC, and CDR3 positions were determined with MiXCR. Recombination models were inferred per individual with the repgenHMM and IGoR tools using an EM algorithm. Shared clonotypes were analyzed with the tcR package in R, and sharing was normalized by the product of cloneset sizes. To study raw recombination without the effects of thymic and clonal selection, out-of-frame nonproductive sequences were analyzed. In-frame beta chains were kept once TCRdb had trimmed the public reads at Q25 with fastp and called clones with MiXCR. Each entry merges the rows of one CDR3 protein and shows their most common DNA and genes. Clone size and V and J calls follow TCRdb, not the original study. The table for this sample lists roughly 350,000 distinct CDR3 sequences; roughly 10% of them were counted only once. Roughly 9% of the sample is held by the ten biggest clonotypes.

Every donor was a healthy Caucasian. Three unrelated non-twin adults were also sequenced: a male aged 18 to 30, a male aged 50 to 59 and a female aged 50 to 59. Using Miltenyi CD45RO+ enrichment and human naive T-cell isolation kits, memory (CD45RO+) and naive T cells were isolated from PBMC. A remark on this clonotype: Its antigen has not been determined. Per-nucleotide qualities are absent, and no much larger clonotype sits a single base away.

The chain employs TRBV4-1 and TRBJ2-7; TRBD2 lines up with 12 middle nucleotides. This sequence originates from a woman in her 50s in good health. Sequencing input: naive T cells sorted from blood. This specimen's cell subset or site label, per the study, means: cells isolated with a human naive T-cell isolation kit. The CDR3 region has the sequence CASSPLAGGTYEQYV. The DNA is as follows: TGCGCCAGCAGCCCACTAGCGGGAGGCACCTACGAGCAGTACGTC.